Sequencing of this T cell receptor beta chain was carried out in a study of T cells after yellow fever vaccination. Across the study: Preparation used SMART-Seq v4 Ultra Low Input for the low-cell-number fractions.

Study-wide results and caveats: There was a small share of clonotypes that showed up in both the CD4 and CD8 compartments. Weaker, the secondary response peaked sooner, at day 5 versus 15.

The CDR3 runs 15 residues. After removal of 5 bases from V and 0 bases from J, the junction contained 7 bases not matched to a gene. Germline V lookup: CDR1 MGHDK, CDR2 SYGVNS. This clonotype turned up a few times. What it recognizes is unknown. As TCR cDNA was made by 5'RACE template switching, a universal primer site and UMIs were added. TCRdb passed the 5' RACE reads through MiXCR, listing each CDR3 protein once. The sample records about 130,000 distinct CDR3 sequences, under 9% being singletons. V usage is TRBV25-1 and J usage is TRBJ2-7; 7 positions agree with TRBD1. The sequences come from CD8+ T cells sorted from PBMCs, collected on the day of the yellow fever booster vaccination. This clonotype originated in a man aged 18 to 29 who received the YFV17D yellow fever vaccine. The CDR3 nucleotides read TGTGCCAGCAGTCGTCCGGGACAGCGCTCCTACGAGCAGTACTTC. Translating it yields CASSRPGQRSYEQYF.